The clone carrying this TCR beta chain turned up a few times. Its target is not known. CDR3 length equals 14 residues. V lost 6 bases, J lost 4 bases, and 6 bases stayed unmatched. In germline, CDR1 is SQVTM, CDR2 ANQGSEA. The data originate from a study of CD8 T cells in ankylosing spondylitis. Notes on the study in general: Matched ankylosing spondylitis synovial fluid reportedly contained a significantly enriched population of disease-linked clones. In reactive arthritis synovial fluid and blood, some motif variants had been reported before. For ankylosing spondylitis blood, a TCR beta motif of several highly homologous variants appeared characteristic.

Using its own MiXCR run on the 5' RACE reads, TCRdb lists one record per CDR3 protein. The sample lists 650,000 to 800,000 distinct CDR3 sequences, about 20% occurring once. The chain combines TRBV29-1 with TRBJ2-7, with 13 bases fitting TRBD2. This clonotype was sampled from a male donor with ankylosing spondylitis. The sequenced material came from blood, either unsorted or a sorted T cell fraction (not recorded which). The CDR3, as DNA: TGCAGCGTGGCCGGACTAGCGGGAGTATACGAGCAGTACTTC. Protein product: CSVAGLAGVYEQYF.